The present TCR beta chain was sequenced within a study of T cells after yellow fever vaccination. Study context: Researchers used SMART-Seq v4 Ultra Low Input to prepare fractions that had low cell numbers.

TCRdb called the 5' RACE reads again in MiXCR, with one record for every CDR3 protein. The data hold 150,000 to 200,000 distinct CDR3 sequences, with more than 9.5% observed a single time. Germline CDR1 and CDR2: DFQATT and SNEGSKA (reference sequence). The V segment lost 0 bases and the J segment 4 bases; nucleotides outside the gene matches: 9. This CDR3 region has 16 residues. Sequencing used CD8+ T cells sorted from PBMCs, obtained 15 days after the yellow fever booster vaccination. The sequence derives from a young man who received the YFV17D yellow fever vaccine. The chain has TRBV20-1 and TRBJ1-5, with TRBD1 matching over 7 bases. The CDR3 sequence is CSARDWGGQSNQPQHF. The CDR3 DNA reads TGCAGTGCTAGAGATTGGGGGGGACAGAGTAATCAGCCCCAGCATTTT.